The T cell receptor beta chain under discussion was sequenced for a study of identical twins. Broader study findings: Clonotypes of the beta chain that were abundant in cord blood carried fewer insertions (memory repertoires showed none). The conclusions drew on cross-sectional statistical analysis instead of tracking the same donors.

The V gene lost 0 bases and the J gene lost 10 bases, with 12 bases spanning the gap. CDR3 size: 13 residues. Germline V gene sequence: CDR1 MNHNS, CDR2 SASEGT. MiXCR, applied by TCRdb to the 5' RACE reads, yields one record per CDR3 protein. The sample includes about 920,000 distinct CDR3 sequences, about 12% seen only once; the top ten take 1.5% to 2%. In every case, the donor was a healthy Caucasian. This clonotype has a handful of counts. The antigen is not known. The same sample was also used in a study of yellow fever vaccine responses in identical twins.

This receptor was identified in a young woman in good health. J is TRBJ1-1 and V is TRBV6-1, with D maybe TRBD1 (5 bases). Sequenced input: PBMCs. CDR3 sequence: CASSEAIRGLAFF. As DNA, the CDR3 is TGTGCCAGCAGTGAAGCAATTAGGGGCTTAGCTTTCTTT.